The 29 T cell receptor beta chains given below trace back to one sample, sequenced in a study of post-analysis software for immune sequencing data. TCR beta cDNA libraries had unique molecular identifiers. From the PCR reads, TCRdb called clonotypes with MiXCR, one entry per CDR3 protein. The sample lists 800,000 to 950,000 distinct CDR3 sequences, roughly half occurring once. The antigens these receptors bind are not known. Study-wide results and limits: Among a few TRBV segments more frequent in patients than controls were TRBV5-6, TRBV5-1 and TRBV20-1.

Sequenced: blood. Receptors were obtained from a girl aged 5 to 17 with multiple sclerosis.

The V and J genes are TRBV7-2 and TRBJ2-5; 8 positions match TRBD2. The CDR3 loop spans 15 amino acids. CDR1 is SGHTA and CDR2 is FQGNSA in the germline V gene. V was clipped by 6 bases and J by 1 base; unmatched bases: 7. The CDR3, as DNA: TGTGCCAGCAGTCCCTCGGGGGGGATCCAAGAGACCCAGTACTTC. Translating it yields CASSPSGGIQETQYF.

The CDR3, as DNA: TGCAGCGTTGAAACAAGCGGGAACTCCCCAACCCCCTACGAGCAGTACTTC. This sequence encodes CSVETSGNSPTPYEQYF. This rearrangement joins TRBV29-1 to TRBJ2-7; 7 bases align to TRBD2. The trim removed 2 bases at V and 2 bases at J, leaving 15 bases unmatched. The length of the CDR3 is 17 residues. The germline V gene encodes CDR1 SQVTM and CDR2 ANQGSEA.

The rearrangement joins TRBV7-2 to TRBJ2-1, with 9 positions matching TRBD1. Germline V CDR1 and CDR2: SGHTA, FQGNSA. CDR3 length: 15 amino acids. With V trimmed by 3 bases and J by 5 bases, 5 bases remained unmatched. The CDR3 bases are TGTGCCAGCAGCTTCTGGGACAGGGCTAACAATGAGCAGTTCTTC. It specifies CASSFWDRANNEQFF.

This clonotype was observed a handful of times. This rearrangement joins TRBV3-1 to TRBJ2-5, with D possibly matching TRBD2 (6 bases). CDR1 and CDR2 from the germline V gene are LGHDT and YNNKEL (reference sequence). The CDR3 consists of 16 residues. V lost 6 bases, J lost 5 bases, and 22 bases lay in between. The CDR3: CASRHTGTPSWETQYF. The CDR3 DNA follows: TGTGCCAGCAGACATACCGGGACTCCTTCCTGGGAGACCCAGTACTTC.

This clonotype was recorded a few times. This chain connects TRBV7-3 to TRBJ2-7; 9 bases map to TRBD2. CDR3 length: 15 amino acids. The germline V gene encodes CDR1 SGHTA and CDR2 FQGTGA. The ends lost 3 bases at V and 2 bases at J; junction bases unmatched: 5. DNA for the CDR3: TGTGCCAGCAGCTTTGCCCCTAGCGGGGCCTACGAGCAGTACTTC. It encodes CASSFAPSGAYEQYF.

This clonotype was recorded a few times. V and J are TRBV3-1 and TRBJ1-5; a weak D match, TRBD1 (5 bases). Deletions cut 4 bases from V and 1 base from J, with 14 bases between. This CDR3 is 16 amino acids long. Per germline, CDR1 LGHDT and CDR2 YNNKEL (reference sequence). CDR3 sequence: CASSRGVQASNQPQHF. The CDR3 bases are TGTGCCAGCAGCCGGGGGGTACAGGCGAGCAATCAGCCCCAGCATTTT.

V and J are TRBV7-9 and TRBJ2-3; D gene uncertain. The CDR3 runs to 14 residues. Germline lookup yields CDR1 SEHNR and CDR2 FQNEAQ (reference sequence). Trimming cost V 5 bases and J 2 bases, with 11 bases left between them. The CDR3 loop is CASSGRVHTDTQYF. The CDR3 nucleotides are TGTGCCAGCAGCGGAAGGGTACACACAGATACGCAGTATTTT.

The gene calls are TRBV7-2 and TRBJ2-7, with 7 bases identical to TRBD1. After removal of 5 bases from V and 2 bases from J, the junction contained 6 bases not matched to a gene. Germline V lookup: CDR1 SGHTA, CDR2 FQGNSA. This CDR3 region has 14 residues. The CDR3: CASSPGQAAYEQYF. CDR3 nucleotide sequence: TGTGCCAGCAGCCCAGGACAGGCCGCCTACGAGCAGTACTTC.

This sequence joins TRBV12-3 or TRBV12-4 and TRBJ1-5; 8 positions agree with TRBD1. CDR3 size: 14 residues. V was pared by 7 bases and J by 3 bases, with 5 bases of the junction left unmatched. CDR3: CASTSDRANQPQHF. Written as DNA, the CDR3 is TGTGCCAGCACCTCGGACAGGGCCAATCAGCCCCAGCATTTT.

The V gene is TRBV7-8, the J gene TRBJ2-7; a weak D match, TRBD1 (5 bases). Germline V CDR1 and CDR2: SGHVS, FQNEAQ. V lost 5 bases to trimming and J lost 7 bases, with 18 bases between them. The CDR3 contains 14 residues. Here the CDR3 reads CASSLRVQNGEQYF. For the CDR3, the DNA is TGTGCCAGCAGCCTCAGGGTCCAAAACGGGGAGCAGTACTTC.

This clonotype appeared a few times. This chain links TRBV20-1 with TRBJ2-5; D may correspond to TRBD1 or TRBD2 (5 bases each). Trimming pared 3 bases from V and 5 bases from J, leaving 10 bases between. CDR1 is DFQATT and CDR2 is SNEGSKA in the germline V gene (reference sequence). The CDR3 contains 12 residues. The CDR3 sequence is CSASFGAETQYF. The DNA for the CDR3 is TGCAGTGCTAGTTTCGGGGCGGAGACCCAGTACTTC.

This clonotype was recorded a few times. The V and J genes are TRBV29-1 and TRBJ2-5; 8 bases align to TRBD2. Germline values: CDR1 SQVTM, CDR2 ANQGSEA. Trimming cost V 5 bases and J 2 bases; bases outside gene matches: 4. The CDR3 contains 13 residues. Here the CDR3 DNA reads TGCAGCGTTAAGACGGGGGGGCAAGAGACCCAGTACTTC. Translation: CSVKTGGQETQYF.

This chain links TRBV9 with TRBJ2-3; 12 nucleotides line up with TRBD2. The V gene's germline CDR1 is SGDLS and CDR2 YYNGEE. The J segment lost 4 bases and the V segment lost 4 bases, leaving 7 bases of the junction unmatched. The CDR3 runs 16 residues. In DNA, the CDR3 is TGTGCCAGCAGCCTCGGACTAGCGGGGCTATCAGATACGCAGTATTTT. Protein sequence: CASSLGLAGLSDTQYF.

V and J are TRBV5-1 and TRBJ2-4; D not certain. The V end lost 1 base, the J end lost 7 bases, and 9 bases lay between the germline ends. The CDR3 has 13 amino acids. Germline CDR1 SGHRS, CDR2 YFSETQ. In DNA form, the CDR3 reads TGCGCCAGCAGCTTGTCAGGATCGAACATTCAGTACTTC. Its protein product is CASSLSGSNIQYF.

The gene calls are TRBV2 and TRBJ2-5, with TRBD2 matching over 13 bases. This CDR3 spans 16 amino acids. From germline, CDR1 is SNHLY and CDR2 FYNNEI. V shed 1 base, J shed 6 bases, and the junction held 5 bases outside the gene matches. The CDR3 protein is CASSEGTSGSTKTQYF. The CDR3 DNA follows: TGTGCCAGCAGTGAAGGGACTAGCGGGAGTACCAAGACCCAGTACTTC.

The table lists this clonotype with a few counts. The chain uses TRBV5-1 and TRBJ2-7, with 8 bases fitting TRBD2. V lost 1 base and J lost 4; bases outside the gene matches: 7. This CDR3 has 15 residues. The germline CDR1 and CDR2 sequences are SGHRS and YFSETQ. The DNA for the CDR3 is TGCGCCAGCAGCTTGTTCCCGGGAGGGCCATACGAGCAGTACTTC. This gives the protein CASSLFPGGPYEQYF.

This clonotype was picked up a small number of times. The V call is TRBV4-1, the J call TRBJ1-2; TRBD1 might be the D (5 bases). V was pared by 3 bases and J by 7 bases, with 21 bases between. Germline-derived CDR1 and CDR2 are MGHRA and YSYEKL. This CDR3 contains 16 residues. Here the CDR3 DNA reads TGCGCCAGCAGCCATCCCTCTGGAGAGGGGACGGGTGGCTACACCTTC. Protein product: CASSHPSGEGTGGYTF.

This chain connects TRBV11-2 to TRBJ1-1; TRBD1 is a possible D gene (5 bases). Germline V gives CDR1 SGHAT, CDR2 FQNNGV. The CDR3 has 12 residues. V dropped 8 bases and J dropped 9 bases, with 16 bases sitting between them. The CDR3 nucleotides are TGTGCCAGCCGGGGCGGGGAAGTTAAAGCTTTCTTT. This translates into CASRGGEVKAFF.

V usage is TRBV7-9 and J usage is TRBJ1-2; 10 nucleotides agree with TRBD1. Trimming removed 1 base from V and 3 bases from J; junction bases left unmatched: 14. The CDR3 sequence is 19 residues long. Germline values: CDR1 SEHNR, CDR2 FQNEAQ (reference sequence). The CDR3 here is CASSLVGPAGQGRHYGYTF. The CDR3 DNA reads as TGTGCCAGCAGCTTAGTTGGTCCGGCGGGACAGGGGCGGCACTATGGCTACACCTTC.

CDR3 DNA sequence: TGTGCCAGCAAGAGGAGCTCCTACAATGAGCAGTTCTTC. Translated, it gives CASKRSSYNEQFF. V is TRBV13 and J is TRBJ2-1; no firm D call. Trimming removed 7 bases from V and 0 bases from J, with 7 bases in between. This CDR3 contains 13 residues. Germline V gene sequence: CDR1 PRHDT, CDR2 FYEKMQ (reference sequence).

The chain combines TRBV6-5 with TRBJ2-5; the match to TRBD1 covers 10 bases. Losses at the gene ends were 7 bases for V and 5 bases for J; bases not matched to a gene: 4. Germline V lookup: CDR1 MNHEY, CDR2 SVGAGI. The CDR3 has 13 amino acids. CDR3 in amino acids: CASKGTGVETQYF. DNA for the CDR3: TGTGCCAGCAAGGGGACAGGGGTCGAGACCCAGTACTTC.

J is TRBJ2-7 and V is TRBV29-1; 10 positions match TRBD1. Germline V gives CDR1 SQVTM, CDR2 ANQGSEA. The CDR3 runs to 15 residues. Unmatched junction bases numbered 7, after V lost 2 bases and J lost 3 bases. The CDR3: CSVESRDRGYYEQYF. The CDR3 nucleotides read TGCAGCGTTGAAAGTAGGGACAGGGGCTACTACGAGCAGTACTTC.

The chain recombines TRBV7-9 with TRBJ2-5; 10 bases are shared with TRBD2. The J call may be faulty, since TRBJ2-7 better matches the DNA end. The CDR3 has 17 residues. Germline CDR1 reads SEHNR; CDR2 reads FQNEAQ (reference sequence). CDR3 sequence reads: CASSFGALAGASYEQYF. In DNA form, the CDR3 reads TGTGCCAGCAGCTTTGGTGCCCTAGCGGGGGCCTCCTACGAGCAGTACTTC.

Ten or more counts support this clonotype. The V and J genes are TRBV20-1 and TRBJ2-3; D is unclear. The CDR3 has 14 residues. Trimming removed 6 bases from V and 2 bases from J, with 15 bases in between. The germline V gene has CDR1 DFQATT and CDR2 SNEGSKA (reference sequence). CDR3 region: CSAWTAVATDTQYF. The CDR3 nucleotides are TGCAGTGCATGGACGGCAGTGGCCACAGATACGCAGTATTTT.

This chain uses TRBV12-3 or TRBV12-4 with TRBJ1-2; D is ambiguous. Trimming left V 5 bases short and J 0 bases short, with 16 bases between. This CDR3 is 16 amino acids long. The CDR3 is CASSPPSVRSNYGYTF. In DNA form, the CDR3 reads TGTGCCAGCAGTCCACCCAGCGTCAGATCTAACTATGGCTACACCTTC.

This chain connects TRBV5-1 to TRBJ2-7, with D tentatively TRBD2 (6 bases). CDR3 size: 16 residues. In germline, CDR1 is SGHRS, CDR2 YFSETQ. V lost 5 bases and J lost 2, with 20 bases in between. CDR3 residues: CASSPNGLAVTYEQYF. CDR3 in DNA: TGCGCCAGCAGTCCGAATGGATTAGCGGTGACCTACGAGCAGTACTTC.

With regard to this clonotype: The junction and the germline gene differ at one end; a read error may be behind it. This sequence joins TRBV5-1 and TRBJ2-2; D possibly corresponds to TRBD1 (5 bases). The CDR3 runs to 14 residues. Looked up from germline, CDR1 is SGHRS and CDR2 is YFSETQ. CDR3 in DNA: TGCGCCAGCGGCTTGGATGGTGTTTTGCAGGGGCTGTTTTTT. Its translation is CASGLDGVLQGLFF.

This chain connects TRBV20-1 to TRBJ2-5; perhaps D is TRBD1 or TRBD2 (5 bases each). Judging by the DNA end, TRBJ2-4 fits better; the J call may be wrong. CDR1 is DFQATT, CDR2 SNEGSKA, per germline (reference sequence). CDR3 length: 13 amino acids. CDR3 nucleotides: TGCAGTGCTAGGAGGGACGGGTGGCACATTCAGTACTTC. Its translation is CSARRDGWHIQYF.

The chain has TRBV20-1 and TRBJ2-7; a possible D gene is TRBD2 (6 bases). The CDR3 runs 14 residues. V was cut by 6 bases and J by 6 bases, with 21 bases left in between. Germline CDR1 is DFQATT and CDR2 is SNEGSKA (reference sequence). The CDR3 reads CSARGAAGLVEQYF. Written as DNA, the CDR3 is TGCAGTGCGCGCGGGGCAGCGGGCCTCGTCGAGCAGTACTTC.